A single TCR beta chain is shown here with its context. The antigen it binds to is not known. No much larger clone exists at a distance of one base, and base qualities are not known. This specimen belongs to a study of CD8 T cells in Susac syndrome (dated by TCRdb to the late 2010s). In the study overall: The study used repertoire sequencing to test whether antigen drove CD8+ T cell activation and differentiation in Susac syndrome. What the authors observed across the whole study: The study acknowledged that relatively few individuals were included in the TCR sequencing and HLA analysis.

RNA was extracted using the RNeasy kit, and roughly 0.5 to 1 microgram was reverse transcribed with random hexamers. TCR beta CDR3 regions were amplified with the immunoSEQ multiplex PCR assay covering 54 Vbeta and 13 Jbeta segments. PCR amplification bias was corrected by using a synthetic template baseline for primer optimization and computational correction. The study's own analysis went as follows. Reads were annotated to V, D and J genes according to IMGT and were analyzed with immunoSEQ Analyzer, with only productive sequences retained. Clonality was calculated as one minus the Shannon entropy normalized by log2 of the number of productive unique sequences. For each patient and control, public and private clones were evaluated within the 100 most prevalent clones. A clone was defined as Susac-specific if it was absent from the healthy and MS cohorts, from over 1,000 published viral clones and from other ImmuneACCESS disease sequences. The public reads were quality trimmed at Q25 with fastp and then assembled into clones with MiXCR by TCRdb, keeping productive beta chains. Rows are combined by CDR3 protein, so each entry shows the most common genes and DNA. TCRdb's processing, not the authors' own work, is the source of the V and J calls. In this sample the table shows approximately 230,000 distinct CDR3 sequences, just over 90% of which occur a single time. Of the sample, about 0.07% is held by the ten largest clones.

Peripheral blood CD8+ and CD4+ T cells from healthy donors, Susac syndrome patients and multiple sclerosis patients were profiled using high-throughput TCR beta sequencing. The multiple sclerosis controls were treatment-naive patients who had stable or active relapsing-remitting disease and met the revised McDonald criteria. CD8+ TEMRA cells were enriched by FACS, while bulk CD8+ and CD4+ T cells were purified by magnetic negative isolation. Blood was drawn into EDTA tubes, processed within 24 hours, and PBMCs were isolated by density gradient centrifugation. PBMCs intended for TCR sequencing were cryopreserved in liquid nitrogen and were subsequently thawed in a 37 degrees C water bath. The sorted or isolated CD4+, CD8+ and CD8+ TEMRA cells had a purity of 90% or higher. Specimen: CD4+ T cells from PBMCs. This receptor was taken from a human donor with multiple sclerosis.

The sequenced DNA is TGTGCCAGCAGCCAAGGCGGACCCGGTGGGGAAGAGACCCAGTACTTC. The encoded protein is CASSQGGPGGEETQYF. The chain was built from TRBV3-1 and TRBJ2-5; the D gene remains uncertain. CDR1 and CDR2 (LGHDT, YNNKEL) derive from the germline V gene (reference sequence). There are 16 amino acids in the CDR3, from cysteine to phenylalanine inclusive. The read is trimmed to its CDR3 DNA, 48 bases read in frame from base 1. The junction carries 15 bases between V and J, which are trimmed by 1 base and 3 bases respectively.